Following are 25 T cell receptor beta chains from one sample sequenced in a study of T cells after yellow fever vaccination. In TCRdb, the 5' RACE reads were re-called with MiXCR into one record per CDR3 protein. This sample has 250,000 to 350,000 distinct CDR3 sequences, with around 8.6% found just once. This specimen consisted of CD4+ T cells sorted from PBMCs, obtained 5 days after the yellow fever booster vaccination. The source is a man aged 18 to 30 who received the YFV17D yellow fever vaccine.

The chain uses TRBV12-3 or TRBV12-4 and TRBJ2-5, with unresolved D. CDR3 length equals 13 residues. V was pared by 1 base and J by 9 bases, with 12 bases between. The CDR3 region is CASSLDPKSAQYF. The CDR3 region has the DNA TGTGCCAGCAGTTTAGACCCAAAATCGGCCCAGTACTTC.

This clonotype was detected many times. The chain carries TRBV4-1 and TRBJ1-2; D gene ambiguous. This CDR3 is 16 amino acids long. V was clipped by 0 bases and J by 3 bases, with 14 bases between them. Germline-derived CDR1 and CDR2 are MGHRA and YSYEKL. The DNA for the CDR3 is TGCGCCAGCAGCCAAGAGCACCGCCAATTTTACTATGGCTACACCTTC. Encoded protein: CASSQEHRQFYYGYTF.

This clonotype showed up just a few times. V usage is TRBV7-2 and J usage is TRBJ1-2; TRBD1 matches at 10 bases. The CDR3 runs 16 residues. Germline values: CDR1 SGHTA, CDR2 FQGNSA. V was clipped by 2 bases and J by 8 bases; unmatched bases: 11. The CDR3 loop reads CASSLNEGTGEGGYTF. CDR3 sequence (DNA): TGTGCCAGCAGCTTAAACGAAGGGACAGGGGAAGGAGGCTACACCTTC.

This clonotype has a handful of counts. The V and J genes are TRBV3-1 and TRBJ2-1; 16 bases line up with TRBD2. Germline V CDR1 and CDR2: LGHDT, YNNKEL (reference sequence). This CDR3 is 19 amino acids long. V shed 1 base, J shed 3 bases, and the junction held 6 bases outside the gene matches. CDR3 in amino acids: CASSQVGTSGGALYNEQFF. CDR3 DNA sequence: TGTGCCAGCAGCCAAGTCGGGACTAGCGGGGGGGCTCTCTACAATGAGCAGTTCTTC.

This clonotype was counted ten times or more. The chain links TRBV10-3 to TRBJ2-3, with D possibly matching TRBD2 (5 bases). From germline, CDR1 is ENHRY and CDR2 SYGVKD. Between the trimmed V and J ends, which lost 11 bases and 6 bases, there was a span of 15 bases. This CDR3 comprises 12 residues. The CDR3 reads CALGSNEDTQYF. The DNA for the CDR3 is TGTGCCCTAGGGAGTAACGAGGATACGCAGTATTTT.

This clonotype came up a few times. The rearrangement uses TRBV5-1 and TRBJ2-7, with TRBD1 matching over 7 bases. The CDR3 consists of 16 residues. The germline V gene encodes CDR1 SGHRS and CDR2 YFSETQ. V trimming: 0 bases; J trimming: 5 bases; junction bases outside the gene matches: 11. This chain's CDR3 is CASSLEGLTGSDEQYF. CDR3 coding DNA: TGCGCCAGCAGCTTGGAGGGGTTGACAGGGAGCGACGAGCAGTACTTC.

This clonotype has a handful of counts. CDR3 region: CATSTRLFGGGTQYF. The CDR3 DNA follows: TGTGCCACCAGCACGAGGCTTTTTGGGGGGGGGACCCAGTACTTC. This chain uses TRBV15 with TRBJ2-5, with 7 bases fitting TRBD2. The CDR3 is made up of 15 amino acids. Germline CDR1 reads LNHNV; CDR2 reads YYDKDF (reference sequence). Trimming took 4 bases from V and 7 from J; bases not matched to a gene: 12.

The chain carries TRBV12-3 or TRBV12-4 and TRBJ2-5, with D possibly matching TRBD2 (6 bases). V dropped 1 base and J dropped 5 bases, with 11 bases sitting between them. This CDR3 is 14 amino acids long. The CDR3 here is CASSLGREDETQYF. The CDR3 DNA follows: TGTGCCAGCAGTTTAGGCAGGGAGGACGAGACCCAGTACTTC.

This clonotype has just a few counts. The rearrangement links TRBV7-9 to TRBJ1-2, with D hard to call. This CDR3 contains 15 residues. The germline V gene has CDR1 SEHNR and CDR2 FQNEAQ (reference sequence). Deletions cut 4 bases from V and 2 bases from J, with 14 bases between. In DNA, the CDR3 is TGTGCCAGCAGCTCCCGAGCAGCTGGAAACTATGGCTACACCTTC. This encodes CASSSRAAGNYGYTF. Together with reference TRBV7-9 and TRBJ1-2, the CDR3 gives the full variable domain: DTGVSQNPRHKITKRGQNVTFRCDPISEHNRLYWYRQTLGQGPEFLTYFQNEAQLEKSRLLSDRFSAERPKGSFSTLEIQRTEQGDSAMYLCASSSRAAGNYGYTFGSGTRLTVV.

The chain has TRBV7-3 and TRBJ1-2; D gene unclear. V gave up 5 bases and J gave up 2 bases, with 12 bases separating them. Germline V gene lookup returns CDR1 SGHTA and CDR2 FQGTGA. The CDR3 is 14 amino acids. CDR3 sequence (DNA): TGTGCCAGCAGCCCTTTCTCGGGGAACTATGGCTACACCTTC. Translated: CASSPFSGNYGYTF.

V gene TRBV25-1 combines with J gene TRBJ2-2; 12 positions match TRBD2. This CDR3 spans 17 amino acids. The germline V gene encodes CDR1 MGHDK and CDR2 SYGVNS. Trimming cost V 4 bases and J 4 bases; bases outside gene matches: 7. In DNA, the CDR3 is TGTGCCAGCAGTGGAACTAGCGGGGGGTTCCGCACCGGGGAGCTGTTTTTT. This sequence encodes CASSGTSGGFRTGELFF.

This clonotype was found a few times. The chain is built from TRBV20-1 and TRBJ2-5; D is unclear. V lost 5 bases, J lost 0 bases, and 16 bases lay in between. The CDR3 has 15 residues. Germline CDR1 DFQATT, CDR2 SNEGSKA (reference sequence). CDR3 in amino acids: CSARPAFAYQETQYF. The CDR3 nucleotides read TGCAGTGCTCGACCGGCGTTTGCGTACCAAGAGACCCAGTACTTC.

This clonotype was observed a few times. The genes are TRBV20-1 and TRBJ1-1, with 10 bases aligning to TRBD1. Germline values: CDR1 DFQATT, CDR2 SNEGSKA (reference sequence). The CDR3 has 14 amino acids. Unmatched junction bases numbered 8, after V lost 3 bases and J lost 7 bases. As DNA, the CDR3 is TGCAGTGCTAGGGGGGGGACAGGGGTCGGTGAAGCTTTCTTT. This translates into CSARGGTGVGEAFF.

CDR3 DNA sequence: TGTGCCAGCAGCTTAACTGGGCAATTCGGGGGGCGCGGGGAGACCCAGTACTTC. This gives the protein CASSLTGQFGGRGETQYF. The chain has TRBV7-3 and TRBJ2-5, with D perhaps TRBD2 (7 bases). The CDR3 contains 18 residues. The germline V gene has CDR1 SGHTA and CDR2 FQGTGA. Trimming removed 0 bases at V and 5 bases at J, with 22 bases between.

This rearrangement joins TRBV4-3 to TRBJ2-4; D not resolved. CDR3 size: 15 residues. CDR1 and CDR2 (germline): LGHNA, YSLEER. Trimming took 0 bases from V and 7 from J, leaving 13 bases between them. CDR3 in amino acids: CASSQDPRSWNIQYF. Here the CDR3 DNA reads TGCGCCAGCAGCCAAGACCCGAGAAGCTGGAACATTCAGTACTTC.

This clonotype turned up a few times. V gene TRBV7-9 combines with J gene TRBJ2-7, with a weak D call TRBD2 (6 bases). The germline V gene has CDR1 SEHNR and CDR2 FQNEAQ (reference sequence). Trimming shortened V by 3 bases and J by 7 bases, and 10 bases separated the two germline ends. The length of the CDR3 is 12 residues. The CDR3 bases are TGTGCCAGCAGCTTGGAGGGCGCGGAGCAGTACGTC. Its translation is CASSLEGAEQYV.

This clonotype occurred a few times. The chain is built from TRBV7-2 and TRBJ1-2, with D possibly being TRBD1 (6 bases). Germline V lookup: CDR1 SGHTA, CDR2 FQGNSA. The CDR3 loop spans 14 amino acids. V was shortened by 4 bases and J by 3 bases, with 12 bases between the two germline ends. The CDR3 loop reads CASSSRQAYYGYTF. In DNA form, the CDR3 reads TGTGCCAGCAGCTCCCGACAGGCGTACTATGGCTACACCTTC.

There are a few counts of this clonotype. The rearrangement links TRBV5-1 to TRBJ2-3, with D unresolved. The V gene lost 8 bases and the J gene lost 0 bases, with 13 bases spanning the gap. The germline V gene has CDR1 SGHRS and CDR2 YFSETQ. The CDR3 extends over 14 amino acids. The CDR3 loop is CASGVTPSTDTQYF. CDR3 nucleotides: TGCGCCAGTGGGGTGACCCCGAGCACAGATACGCAGTATTTT.

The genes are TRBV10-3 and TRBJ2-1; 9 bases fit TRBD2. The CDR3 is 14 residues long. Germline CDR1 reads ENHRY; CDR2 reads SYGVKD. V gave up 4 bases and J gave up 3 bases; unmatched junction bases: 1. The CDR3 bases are TGTGCCATCAGTGCGACTAGCGGCTACAATGAGCAGTTCTTC. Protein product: CAISATSGYNEQFF.

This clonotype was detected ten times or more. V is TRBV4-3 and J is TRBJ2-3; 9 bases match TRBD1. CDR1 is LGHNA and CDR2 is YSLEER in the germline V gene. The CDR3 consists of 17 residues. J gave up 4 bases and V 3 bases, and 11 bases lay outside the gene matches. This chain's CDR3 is CASSQGGPGQGPDTQYF. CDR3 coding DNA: TGCGCCAGCAGCCAGGGGGGACCGGGACAGGGACCAGATACGCAGTATTTT.

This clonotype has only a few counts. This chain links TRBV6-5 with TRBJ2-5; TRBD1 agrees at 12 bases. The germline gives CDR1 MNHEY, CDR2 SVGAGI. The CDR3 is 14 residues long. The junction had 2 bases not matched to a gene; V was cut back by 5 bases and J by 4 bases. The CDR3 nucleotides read TGTGCCAGCAGTGGGACAGGGGGCGGAGAGACCCAGTACTTC. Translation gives CASSGTGGGETQYF.

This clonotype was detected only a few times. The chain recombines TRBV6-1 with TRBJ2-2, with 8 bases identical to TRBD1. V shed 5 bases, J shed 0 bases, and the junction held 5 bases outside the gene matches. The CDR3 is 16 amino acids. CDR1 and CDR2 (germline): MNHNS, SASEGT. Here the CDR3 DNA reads TGTGCCAGCAGTATACCAGGGGGCCCGAACACCGGGGAGCTGTTTTTT. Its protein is CASSIPGGPNTGELFF.

CDR3 loop: CSAPGTGGYEQYV. The CDR3 DNA reads TGCAGTGCTCCAGGGACAGGGGGCTACGAGCAGTACGTC. The chain links TRBV20-1 to TRBJ2-7; TRBD1 matches at 11 bases. The CDR3 is made up of 13 amino acids. Trimming took 5 bases from V and 3 from J; bases not matched to a gene: 3. Germline values: CDR1 DFQATT, CDR2 SNEGSKA (reference sequence).

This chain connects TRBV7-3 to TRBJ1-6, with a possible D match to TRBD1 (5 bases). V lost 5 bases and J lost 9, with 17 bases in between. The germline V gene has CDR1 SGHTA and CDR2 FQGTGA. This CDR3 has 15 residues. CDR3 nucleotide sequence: TGTGCCAGCAGCCCCGGGGAGGGGTGGAGTTCACCCCTCCACTTT. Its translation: CASSPGEGWSSPLHF.

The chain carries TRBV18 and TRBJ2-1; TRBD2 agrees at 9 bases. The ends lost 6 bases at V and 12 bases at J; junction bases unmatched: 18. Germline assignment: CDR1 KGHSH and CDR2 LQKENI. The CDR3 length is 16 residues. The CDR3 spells CASSPNVGLAGLRQFF. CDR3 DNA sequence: TGTGCCAGCTCCCCAAACGTCGGGCTAGCGGGACTGAGGCAGTTCTTC.